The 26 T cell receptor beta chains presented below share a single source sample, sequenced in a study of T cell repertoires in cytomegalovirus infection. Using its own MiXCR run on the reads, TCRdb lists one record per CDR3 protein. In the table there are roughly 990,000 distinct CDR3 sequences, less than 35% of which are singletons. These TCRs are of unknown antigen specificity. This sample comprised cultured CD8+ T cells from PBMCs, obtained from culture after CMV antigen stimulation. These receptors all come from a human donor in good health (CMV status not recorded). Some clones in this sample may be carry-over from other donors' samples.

CDR3 amino acids: CASSFWGAADTQYF. As DNA, the CDR3 is TGTGCCAGCAGCTTCTGGGGGGCCGCAGATACGCAGTATTTT. This rearrangement joins TRBV7-3 to TRBJ2-3, with D perhaps matching TRBD1 or TRBD2 (6 bases each). The CDR3 sequence is 14 residues long. The germline CDR1 and CDR2 sequences are SGHTA and FQGTGA. Trimming took off 3 bases at V and 4 bases at J, with 11 bases between the two ends.

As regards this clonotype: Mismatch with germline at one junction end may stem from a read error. The DNA for the CDR3 is TGTGCCAGCAGCCAAGGGAGGCAGGAAAAACTGTTTTTT. It is translated as CASSQGRQEKLFF. The J gene is TRBJ1-4, the V gene TRBV4-1; D ambiguous. Germline-derived CDR1 and CDR2 are MGHRA and YSYEKL. The CDR3 is 13 amino acids.

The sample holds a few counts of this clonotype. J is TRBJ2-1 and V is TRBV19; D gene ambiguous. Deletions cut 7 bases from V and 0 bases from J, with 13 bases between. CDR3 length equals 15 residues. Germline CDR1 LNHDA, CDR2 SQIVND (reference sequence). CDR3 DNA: TGTGCCAGTACCCTGGAACGGAACTCCTACAATGAGCAGTTCTTC. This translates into CASTLERNSYNEQFF.

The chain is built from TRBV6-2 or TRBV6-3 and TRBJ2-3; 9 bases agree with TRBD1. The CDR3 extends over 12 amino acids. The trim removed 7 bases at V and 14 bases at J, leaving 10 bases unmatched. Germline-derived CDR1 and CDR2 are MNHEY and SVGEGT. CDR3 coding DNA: TGTGCCAGCATCGGCCCGGGACAGGGCCTGTATTTT. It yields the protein CASIGPGQGLYF.

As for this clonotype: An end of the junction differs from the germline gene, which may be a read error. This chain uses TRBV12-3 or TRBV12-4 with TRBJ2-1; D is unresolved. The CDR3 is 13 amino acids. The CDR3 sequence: CTSSLAEYNEQFF. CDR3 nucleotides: TGTACCAGCAGTTTGGCGGAATACAATGAGCAGTTCTTC.

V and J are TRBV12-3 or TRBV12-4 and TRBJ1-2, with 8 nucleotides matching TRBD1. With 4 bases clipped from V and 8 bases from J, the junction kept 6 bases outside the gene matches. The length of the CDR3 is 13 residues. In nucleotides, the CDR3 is TGTGCCAGCAGTTCCGGACAGGGAAAAGGCTACACCTTC. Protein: CASSSGQGKGYTF.

The CDR3 reads CASSYSIQGGGYTF. The CDR3 coding sequence is TGTGCCAGCAGTTACTCGATACAGGGAGGCGGCTACACCTTC. V gene TRBV6-6 combines with J gene TRBJ1-2; possibly TRBD1 for D (6 bases). Germline loops: CDR1 MNHNY, CDR2 SVGAGI (reference sequence). Trimming removed 0 bases from V and 8 bases from J, with 13 bases in between. The CDR3 sequence is 14 residues long.

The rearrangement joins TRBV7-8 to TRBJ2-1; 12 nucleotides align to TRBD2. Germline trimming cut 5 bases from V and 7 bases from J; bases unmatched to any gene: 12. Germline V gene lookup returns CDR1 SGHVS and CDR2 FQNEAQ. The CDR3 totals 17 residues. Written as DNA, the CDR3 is TGTGCCAGCAGCCAAGGGGCTAGCGGGGGGGCAGGGAATGAGCAGTTCTTC. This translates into CASSQGASGGAGNEQFF.

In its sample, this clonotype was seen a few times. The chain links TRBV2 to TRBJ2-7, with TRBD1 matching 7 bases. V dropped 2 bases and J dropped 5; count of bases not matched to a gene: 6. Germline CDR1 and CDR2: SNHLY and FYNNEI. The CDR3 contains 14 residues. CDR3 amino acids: CASSERDSGHEQYF. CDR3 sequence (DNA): TGTGCCAGCAGTGAAAGGGACAGCGGCCACGAGCAGTACTTC.

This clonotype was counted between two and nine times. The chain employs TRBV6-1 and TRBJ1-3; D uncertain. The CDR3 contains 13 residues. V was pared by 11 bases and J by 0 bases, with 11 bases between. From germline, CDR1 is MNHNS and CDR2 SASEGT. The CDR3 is CASGEASGNTIYF. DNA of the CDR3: TGTGCCTCTGGGGAGGCCTCTGGAAACACCATATATTTT.

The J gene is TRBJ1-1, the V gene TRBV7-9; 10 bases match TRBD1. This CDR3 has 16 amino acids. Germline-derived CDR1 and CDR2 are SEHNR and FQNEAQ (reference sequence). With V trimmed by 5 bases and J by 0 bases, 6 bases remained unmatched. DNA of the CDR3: TGTGCCAGCAGCCCCCGGGACAGGGGTTTGAACACTGAAGCTTTCTTT. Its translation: CASSPRDRGLNTEAFF. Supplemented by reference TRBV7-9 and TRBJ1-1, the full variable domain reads DTGVSQNPRHKITKRGQNVTFRCDPISEHNRLYWYRQTLGQGPEFLTYFQNEAQLEKSRLLSDRFSAERPKGSFSTLEIQRTEQGDSAMYLCASSPRDRGLNTEAFFGQGTRLTVV.

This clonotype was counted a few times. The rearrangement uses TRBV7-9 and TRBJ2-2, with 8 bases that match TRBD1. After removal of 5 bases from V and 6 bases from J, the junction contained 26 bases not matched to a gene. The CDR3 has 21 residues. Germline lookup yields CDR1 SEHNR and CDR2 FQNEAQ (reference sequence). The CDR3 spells CASSTGIPTGVNPYWAGELFF. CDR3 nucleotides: TGTGCCAGCAGCACAGGGATCCCGACAGGGGTCAATCCATATTGGGCCGGGGAGCTGTTTTTT.

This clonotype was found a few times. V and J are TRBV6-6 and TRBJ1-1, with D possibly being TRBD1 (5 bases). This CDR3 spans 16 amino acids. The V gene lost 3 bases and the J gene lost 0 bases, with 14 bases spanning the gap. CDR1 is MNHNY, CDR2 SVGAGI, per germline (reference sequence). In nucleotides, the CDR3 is TGTGCCAGCAGTTATGGCAGGGAGTTTATGAACACTGAAGCTTTCTTT. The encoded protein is CASSYGREFMNTEAFF.

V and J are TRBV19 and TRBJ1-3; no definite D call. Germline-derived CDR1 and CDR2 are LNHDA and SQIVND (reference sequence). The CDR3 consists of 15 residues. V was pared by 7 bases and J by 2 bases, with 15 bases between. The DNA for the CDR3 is TGTGCCAGTACCCCGCGGGATCGGGCTGGAAACACCATATATTTT. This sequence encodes CASTPRDRAGNTIYF.

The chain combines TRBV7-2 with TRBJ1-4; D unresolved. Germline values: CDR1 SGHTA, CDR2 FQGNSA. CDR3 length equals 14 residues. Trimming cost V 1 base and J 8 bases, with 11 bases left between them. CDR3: CASSLVPVGEKLFF. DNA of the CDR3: TGTGCCAGCAGCTTAGTTCCAGTAGGGGAAAAACTGTTTTTT.

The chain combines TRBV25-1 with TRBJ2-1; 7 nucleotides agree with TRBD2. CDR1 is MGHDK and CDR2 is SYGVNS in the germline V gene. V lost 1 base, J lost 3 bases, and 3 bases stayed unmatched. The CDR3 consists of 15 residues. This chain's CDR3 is CASSEWTRNYNEQFF. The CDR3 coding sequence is TGTGCCAGCAGTGAATGGACTAGGAACTACAATGAGCAGTTCTTC.

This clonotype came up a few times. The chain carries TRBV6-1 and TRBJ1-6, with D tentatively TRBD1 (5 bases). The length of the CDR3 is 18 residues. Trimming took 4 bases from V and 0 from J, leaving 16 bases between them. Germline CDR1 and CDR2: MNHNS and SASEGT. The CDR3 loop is CASSAILAGSSYNSPLHF. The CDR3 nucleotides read TGTGCCAGCAGTGCGATCCTAGCAGGGAGCTCCTATAATTCACCCCTCCACTTT.

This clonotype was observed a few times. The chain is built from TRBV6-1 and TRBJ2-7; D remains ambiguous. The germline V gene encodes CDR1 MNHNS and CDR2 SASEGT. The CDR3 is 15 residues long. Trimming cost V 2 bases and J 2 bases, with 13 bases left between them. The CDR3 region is CASSESWQQTYEQYV. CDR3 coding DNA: TGTGCCAGCAGTGAATCTTGGCAGCAAACCTACGAGCAGTACGTC.

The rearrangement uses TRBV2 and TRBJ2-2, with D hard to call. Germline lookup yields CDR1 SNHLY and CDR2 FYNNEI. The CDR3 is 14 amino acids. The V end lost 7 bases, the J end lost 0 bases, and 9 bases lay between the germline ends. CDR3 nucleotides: TGTGCCAGCATCGCCGACCCGAACACCGGGGAGCTGTTTTTT. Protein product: CASIADPNTGELFF.

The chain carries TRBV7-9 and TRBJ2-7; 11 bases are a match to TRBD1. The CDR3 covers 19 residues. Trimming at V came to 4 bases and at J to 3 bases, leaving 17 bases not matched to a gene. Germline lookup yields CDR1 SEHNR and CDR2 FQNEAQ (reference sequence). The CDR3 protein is CASSSTAGQGDWQVYEQYF. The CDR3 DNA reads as TGTGCCAGCAGCTCGACCGCGGGACAGGGGGATTGGCAAGTCTACGAGCAGTACTTC.

CDR3 nucleotide sequence: TGTGCCAGCAGTTTAAGGCCTTGGGAGGGCTACACCTTC. It translates to CASSLRPWEGYTF. V is TRBV27 and J is TRBJ1-2; D is ambiguous. V lost 2 bases and J 8 bases, leaving 12 bases between the germline ends. This CDR3 contains 13 residues. Looked up from germline, CDR1 is MNHEY and CDR2 is SMNVEV (reference sequence).

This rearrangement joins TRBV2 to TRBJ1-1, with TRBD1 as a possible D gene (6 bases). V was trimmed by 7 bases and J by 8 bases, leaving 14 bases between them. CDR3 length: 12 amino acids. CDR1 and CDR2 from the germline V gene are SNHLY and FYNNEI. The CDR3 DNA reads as TGTGCCAGCATCATAGGGGGGGGAGAAGCTTTCTTT. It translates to CASIIGGGEAFF.

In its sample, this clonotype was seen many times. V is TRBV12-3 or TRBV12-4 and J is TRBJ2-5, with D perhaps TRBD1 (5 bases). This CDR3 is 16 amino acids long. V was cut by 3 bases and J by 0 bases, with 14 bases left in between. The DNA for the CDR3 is TGTGCCAGCAGTTTTCTGGCAGGGAAATACCAAGAGACCCAGTACTTC. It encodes CASSFLAGKYQETQYF.

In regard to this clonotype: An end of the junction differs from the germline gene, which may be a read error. CDR3 protein: CTSSQDLGTEQYF. The CDR3 DNA sequence: TGTACCAGCAGCCAAGATCTTGGGACCGAGCAGTACTTC. The chain carries TRBV3-1 and TRBJ2-7, with D tentatively TRBD1 or TRBD2 (5 bases each). The germline gives CDR1 LGHDT, CDR2 YNNKEL (reference sequence). This CDR3 region has 13 residues.

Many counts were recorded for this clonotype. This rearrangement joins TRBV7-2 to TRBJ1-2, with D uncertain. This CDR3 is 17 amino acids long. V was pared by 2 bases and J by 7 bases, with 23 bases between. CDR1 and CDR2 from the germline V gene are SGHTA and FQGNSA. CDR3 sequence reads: CASSLQTITGGLGGYTF. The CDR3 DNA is TGTGCCAGCAGCTTACAAACTATAACGGGAGGACTGGGTGGCTACACCTTC.

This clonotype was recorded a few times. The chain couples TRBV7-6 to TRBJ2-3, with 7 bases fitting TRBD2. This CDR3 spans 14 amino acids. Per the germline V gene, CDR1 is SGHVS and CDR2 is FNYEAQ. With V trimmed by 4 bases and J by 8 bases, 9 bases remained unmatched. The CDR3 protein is CASSSSGGFVTQYF. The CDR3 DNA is TGTGCCAGCAGCTCTTCCGGGGGGTTCGTTACGCAGTATTTT.